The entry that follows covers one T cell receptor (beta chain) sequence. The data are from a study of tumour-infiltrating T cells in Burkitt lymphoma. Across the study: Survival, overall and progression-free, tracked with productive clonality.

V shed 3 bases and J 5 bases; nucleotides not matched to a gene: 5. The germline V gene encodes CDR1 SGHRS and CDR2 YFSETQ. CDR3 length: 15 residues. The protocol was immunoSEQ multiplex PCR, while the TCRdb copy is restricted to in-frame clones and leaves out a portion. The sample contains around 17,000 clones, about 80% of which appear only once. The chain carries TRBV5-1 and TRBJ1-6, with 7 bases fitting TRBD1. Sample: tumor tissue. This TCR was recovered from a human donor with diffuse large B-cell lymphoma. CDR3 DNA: TGCGCCAGCAGCTGGGGACAGAGCAATAATTCACCCCTCCACTTT. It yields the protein CASSWGQSNNSPLHF. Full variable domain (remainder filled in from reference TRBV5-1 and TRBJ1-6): KAGVTQTPRYLIKTRGQQVTLSCSPISGHRSVSWYQQTPGQGLQFLFEYFSETQRNKGNFPGRFSGRQFSNSRSEMNVSTLELGDSALYLCASSWGQSNNSPLHFGNGTRLTVT.